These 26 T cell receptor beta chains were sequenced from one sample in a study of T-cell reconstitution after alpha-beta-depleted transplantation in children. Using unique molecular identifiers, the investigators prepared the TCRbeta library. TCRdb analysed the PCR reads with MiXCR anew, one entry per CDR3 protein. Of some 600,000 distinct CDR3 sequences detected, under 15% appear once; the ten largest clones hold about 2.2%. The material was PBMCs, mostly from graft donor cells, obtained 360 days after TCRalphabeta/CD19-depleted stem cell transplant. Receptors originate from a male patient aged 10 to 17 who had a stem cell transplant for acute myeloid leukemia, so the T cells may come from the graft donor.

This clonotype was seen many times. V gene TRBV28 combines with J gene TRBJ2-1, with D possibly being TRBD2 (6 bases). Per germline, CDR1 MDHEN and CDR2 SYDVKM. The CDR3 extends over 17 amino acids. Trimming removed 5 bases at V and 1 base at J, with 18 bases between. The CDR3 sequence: CASSPWLALPSYNEQFF. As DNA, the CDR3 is TGTGCCAGCAGTCCTTGGCTAGCGCTACCATCCTACAATGAGCAGTTCTTC.

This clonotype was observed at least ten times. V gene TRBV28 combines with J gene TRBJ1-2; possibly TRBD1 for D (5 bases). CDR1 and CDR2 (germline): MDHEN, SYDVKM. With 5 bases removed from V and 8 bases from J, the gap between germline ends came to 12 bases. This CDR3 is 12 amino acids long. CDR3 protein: CASSKGGVGYTF. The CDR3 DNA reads TGTGCCAGCAGTAAAGGAGGGGTAGGCTACACCTTC.

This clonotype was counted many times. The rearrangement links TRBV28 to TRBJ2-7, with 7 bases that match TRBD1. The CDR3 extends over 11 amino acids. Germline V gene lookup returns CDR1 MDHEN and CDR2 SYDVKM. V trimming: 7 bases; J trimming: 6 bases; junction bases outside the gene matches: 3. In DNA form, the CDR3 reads TGTGCCAGCACTCCAGGGGGCGAGCAGTACTTC. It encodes CASTPGGEQYF.

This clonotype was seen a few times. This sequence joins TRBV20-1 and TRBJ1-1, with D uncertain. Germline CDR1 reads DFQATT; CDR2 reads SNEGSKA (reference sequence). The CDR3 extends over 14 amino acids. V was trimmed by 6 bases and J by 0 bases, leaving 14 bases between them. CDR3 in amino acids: CSASGRGLNTEAFF. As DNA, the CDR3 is TGCAGTGCCTCCGGGCGGGGTCTGAACACTGAAGCTTTCTTT.

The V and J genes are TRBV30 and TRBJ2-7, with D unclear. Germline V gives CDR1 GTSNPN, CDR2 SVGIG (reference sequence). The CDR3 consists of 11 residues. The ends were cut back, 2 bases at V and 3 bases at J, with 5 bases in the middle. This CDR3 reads CAWSFYYEQYF. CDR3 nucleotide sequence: TGTGCCTGGAGTTTCTACTACGAGCAGTACTTC.

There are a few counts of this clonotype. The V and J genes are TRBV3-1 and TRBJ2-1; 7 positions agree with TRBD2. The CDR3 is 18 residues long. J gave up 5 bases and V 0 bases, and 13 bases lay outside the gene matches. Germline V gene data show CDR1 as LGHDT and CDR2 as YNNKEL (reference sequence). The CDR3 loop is CASSQDRRSTSIDNEQFF. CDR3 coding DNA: TGTGCCAGCAGCCAAGATCGTAGGTCGACTAGCATCGACAATGAGCAGTTCTTC.

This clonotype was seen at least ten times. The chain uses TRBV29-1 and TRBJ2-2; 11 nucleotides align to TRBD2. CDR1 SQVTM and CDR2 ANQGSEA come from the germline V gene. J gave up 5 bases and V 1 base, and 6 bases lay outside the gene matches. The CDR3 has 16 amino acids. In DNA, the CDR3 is TGCAGCGTTGAAGCTGGGTTAGCGGGAGGGACCGGGGAGCTGTTTTTT. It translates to CSVEAGLAGGTGELFF.

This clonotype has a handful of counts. CDR3 sequence reads: CSAISIRRDITDTQYF. In DNA form, the CDR3 reads TGCAGTGCTATCTCCATAAGGCGGGACATCACAGATACGCAGTATTTT. The V gene is TRBV20-1, the J gene TRBJ2-3; D is possibly TRBD1 or TRBD2 (6 bases each). The CDR3 has 16 amino acids. CDR1 is DFQATT and CDR2 is SNEGSKA in the germline V gene (reference sequence). V lost 4 bases and J lost 2, with 19 bases in between.

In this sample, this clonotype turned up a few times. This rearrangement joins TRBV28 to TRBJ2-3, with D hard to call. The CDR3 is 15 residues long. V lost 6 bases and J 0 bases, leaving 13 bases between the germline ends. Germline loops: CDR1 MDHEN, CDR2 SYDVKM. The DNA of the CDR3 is TGTGCCAGCAGCCCGGACGTTACTAGCACAGATACGCAGTATTTT. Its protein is CASSPDVTSTDTQYF.

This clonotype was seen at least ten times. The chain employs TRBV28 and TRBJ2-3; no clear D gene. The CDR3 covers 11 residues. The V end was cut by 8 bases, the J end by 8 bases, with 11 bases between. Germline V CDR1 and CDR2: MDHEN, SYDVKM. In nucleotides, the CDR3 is TGTGCCAGCTTTGGGTCGGGTACGCAGTATTTT. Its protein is CASFGSGTQYF.

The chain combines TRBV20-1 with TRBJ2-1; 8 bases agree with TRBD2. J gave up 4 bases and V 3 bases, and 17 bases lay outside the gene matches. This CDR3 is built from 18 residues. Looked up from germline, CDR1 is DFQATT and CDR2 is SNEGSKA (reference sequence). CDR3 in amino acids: CSARPFSGTLLTYNEQFF. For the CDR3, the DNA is TGCAGTGCTAGGCCCTTTAGCGGGACATTGCTAACTTACAATGAGCAGTTCTTC.

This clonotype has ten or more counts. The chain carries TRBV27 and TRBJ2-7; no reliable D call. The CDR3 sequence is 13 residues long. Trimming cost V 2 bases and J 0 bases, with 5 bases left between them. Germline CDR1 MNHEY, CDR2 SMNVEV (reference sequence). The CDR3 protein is CASSLTASYEQYF. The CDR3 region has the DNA TGTGCCAGCAGTTTAACAGCCTCCTACGAGCAGTACTTC.

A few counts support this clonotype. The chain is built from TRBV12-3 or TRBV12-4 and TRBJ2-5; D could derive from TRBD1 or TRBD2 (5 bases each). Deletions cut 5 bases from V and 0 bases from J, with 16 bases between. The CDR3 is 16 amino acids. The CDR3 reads CASSRTGTQNQETQYF. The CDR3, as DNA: TGTGCCAGCAGTCGCACCGGGACCCAAAACCAAGAGACCCAGTACTTC.

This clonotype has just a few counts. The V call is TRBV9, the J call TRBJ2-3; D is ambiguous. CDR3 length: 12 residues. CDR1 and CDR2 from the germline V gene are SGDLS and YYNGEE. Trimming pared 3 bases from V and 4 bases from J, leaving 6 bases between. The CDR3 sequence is CASSETADTQYF. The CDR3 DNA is TGTGCCAGCAGCGAAACAGCAGATACGCAGTATTTT.

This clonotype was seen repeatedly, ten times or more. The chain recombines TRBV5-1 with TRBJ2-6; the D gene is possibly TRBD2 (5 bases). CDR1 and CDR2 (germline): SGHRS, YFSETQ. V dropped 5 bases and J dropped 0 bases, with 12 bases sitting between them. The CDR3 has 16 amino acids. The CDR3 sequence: CASSVSDYSGANVLTF. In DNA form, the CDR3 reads TGCGCCAGCAGTGTTTCAGACTACTCTGGGGCCAACGTCCTGACTTTC.

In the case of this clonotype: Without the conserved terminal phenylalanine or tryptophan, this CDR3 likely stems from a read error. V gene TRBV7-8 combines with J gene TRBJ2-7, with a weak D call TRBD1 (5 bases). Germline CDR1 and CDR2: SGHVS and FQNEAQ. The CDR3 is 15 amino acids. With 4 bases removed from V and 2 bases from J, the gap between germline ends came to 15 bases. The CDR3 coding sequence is TGTGCCAGCAGCTCAACTCGGACACTTGCCTACGAGCAGTACTGC. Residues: CASSSTRTLAYEQYC.

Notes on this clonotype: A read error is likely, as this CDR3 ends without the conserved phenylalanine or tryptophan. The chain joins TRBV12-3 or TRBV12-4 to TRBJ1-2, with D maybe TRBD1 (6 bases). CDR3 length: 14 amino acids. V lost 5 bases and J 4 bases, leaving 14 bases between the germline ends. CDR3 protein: CASSPYAGAYGYTY. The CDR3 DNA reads TGTGCCAGCAGTCCATACGCAGGGGCCTATGGCTACACCTAC.

CDR3 residues: CASSYSVLSYEQYF. The CDR3 DNA is TGTGCCAGCAGTTACAGCGTACTATCCTACGAGCAGTACTTC. The gene calls are TRBV28 and TRBJ2-7; D gene uncertain. The CDR3 is 14 amino acids. Germline CDR1 reads MDHEN; CDR2 reads SYDVKM. The V and J ends lost 4 bases and 1 base respectively, with 11 bases between them.

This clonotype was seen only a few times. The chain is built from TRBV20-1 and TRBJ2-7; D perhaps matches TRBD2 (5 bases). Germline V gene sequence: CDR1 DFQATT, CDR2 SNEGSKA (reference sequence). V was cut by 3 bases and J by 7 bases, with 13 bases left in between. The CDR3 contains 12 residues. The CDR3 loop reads CSARGYSGEQYF. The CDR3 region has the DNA TGCAGTGCTAGGGGGTACTCGGGGGAGCAGTACTTC.

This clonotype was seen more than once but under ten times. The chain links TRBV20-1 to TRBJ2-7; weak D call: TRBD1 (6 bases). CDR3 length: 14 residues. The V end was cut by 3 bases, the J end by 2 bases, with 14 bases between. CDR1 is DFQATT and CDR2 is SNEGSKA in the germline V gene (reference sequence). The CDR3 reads CSARWQGHPYEQYF. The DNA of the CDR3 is TGCAGTGCTAGGTGGCAGGGGCACCCCTACGAGCAGTACTTC.

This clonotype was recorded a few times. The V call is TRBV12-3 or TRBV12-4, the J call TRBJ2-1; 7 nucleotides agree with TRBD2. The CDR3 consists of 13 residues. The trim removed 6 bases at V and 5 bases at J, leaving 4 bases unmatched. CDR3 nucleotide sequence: TGTGCCAGCAGGGGTAGCGGGCACAATGAGCAGTTCTTC. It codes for CASRGSGHNEQFF.

The CDR3 DNA sequence: TGTGCCAGCAGTTCCCTGACAGGCTCTGGGGCCAACGTCCTGACTTTC. Translating it yields CASSSLTGSGANVLTF. The V gene is TRBV28, the J gene TRBJ2-6; possible D gene TRBD1, 6 bases. Trimming pared 4 bases from V and 0 bases from J, leaving 10 bases between. The CDR3 contains 16 residues. Germline V gives CDR1 MDHEN, CDR2 SYDVKM.

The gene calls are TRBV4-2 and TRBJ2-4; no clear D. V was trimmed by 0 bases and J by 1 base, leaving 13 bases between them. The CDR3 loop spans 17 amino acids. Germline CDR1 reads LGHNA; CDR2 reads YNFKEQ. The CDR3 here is CASSQEMSRWAKNIQYF. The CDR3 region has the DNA TGTGCCAGCAGCCAAGAAATGTCAAGGTGGGCCAAAAACATTCAGTACTTC.

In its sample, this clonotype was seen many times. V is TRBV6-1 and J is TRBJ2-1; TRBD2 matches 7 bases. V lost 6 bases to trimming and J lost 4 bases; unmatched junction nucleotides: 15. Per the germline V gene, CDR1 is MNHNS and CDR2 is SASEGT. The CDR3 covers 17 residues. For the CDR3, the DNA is TGTGCCAGCAGGCCCTCGGAGGAAGCGGGAAGTTACAATGAGCAGTTCTTC. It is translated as CASRPSEEAGSYNEQFF.

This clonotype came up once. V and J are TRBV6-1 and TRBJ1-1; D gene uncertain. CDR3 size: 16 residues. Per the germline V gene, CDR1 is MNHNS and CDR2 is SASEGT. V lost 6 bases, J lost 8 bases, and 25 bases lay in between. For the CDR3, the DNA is TGTGCCAGCAGCCATTACGGTACTTACATAAGGATAGAAGCTTTCTTT. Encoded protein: CASSHYGTYIRIEAFF.

The DNA of the CDR3 is TGTGCCAGCCGAGCAGGGGGCCAAGAGACCCAGTACTTC. Amino acids: CASRAGGQETQYF. The chain is built from TRBV6-1 and TRBJ2-5; TRBD1 agrees at 7 bases. The CDR3 runs to 13 residues. Trimming at V came to 8 bases and at J to 1 base, leaving 4 bases not matched to a gene. Looked up from germline, CDR1 is MNHNS and CDR2 is SASEGT.